Included here is one TCR beta chain sequence, with context. Its antigen is still unknown. A universal primer site was incorporated via template switching, and the cDNA contained unique molecular identifiers. TCRdb reanalysed the 5' RACE reads using MiXCR and keeps one entry per CDR3 protein. The profile shows 750,000 to 950,000 distinct CDR3 sequences, 9% to 15% of them singletons. V was cut by 1 base and J by 4 bases, with 10 bases left in between. The CDR3 has 14 amino acids. Looked up from germline, CDR1 is SGHDT and CDR2 is YYEEEE. The entry originates in a study of identical twins. Regarding the study as a whole: A partial confounding effect on zero-insertion analyses could come from invariant MAIT and iNKT cells.

The sample was also linked to a second study, of yellow fever vaccine responses in identical twins. That investigation notes: Twins' T cell vaccine responses reportedly looked partly convergent, partly personalized.

This sequence was found in a woman aged 18-35 years in good health. This rearrangement joins TRBV5-6 to TRBJ2-3; D possibly uses TRBD1 or TRBD2 (5 bases each). Specimen: PBMCs. The DNA for the CDR3 is TGTGCCAGCAGCTTGTCAGGGAGTTCAGATACGCAGTATTTT. It translates to CASSLSGSSDTQYF.